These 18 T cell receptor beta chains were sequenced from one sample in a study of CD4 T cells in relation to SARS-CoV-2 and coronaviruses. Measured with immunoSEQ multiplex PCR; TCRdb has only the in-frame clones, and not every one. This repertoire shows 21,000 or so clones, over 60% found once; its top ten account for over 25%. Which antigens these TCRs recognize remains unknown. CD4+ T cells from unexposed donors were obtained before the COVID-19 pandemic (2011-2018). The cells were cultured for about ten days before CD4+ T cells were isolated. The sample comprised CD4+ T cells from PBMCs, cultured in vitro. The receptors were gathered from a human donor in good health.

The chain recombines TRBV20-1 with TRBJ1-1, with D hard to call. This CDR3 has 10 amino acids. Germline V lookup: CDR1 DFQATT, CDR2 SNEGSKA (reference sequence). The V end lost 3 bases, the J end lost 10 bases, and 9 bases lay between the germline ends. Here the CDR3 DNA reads TGCAGTGCTAGGGAAATTGGAGCTTTCTTT. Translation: CSAREIGAFF.

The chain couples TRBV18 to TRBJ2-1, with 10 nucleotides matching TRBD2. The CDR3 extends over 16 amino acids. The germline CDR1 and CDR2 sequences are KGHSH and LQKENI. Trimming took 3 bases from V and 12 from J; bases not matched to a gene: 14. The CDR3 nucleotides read TGTGCCAGCTCACCTCTAAGCGTCCAGCGGGAGGGGAGGCAGTTCTTC. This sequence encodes CASSPLSVQREGRQFF.

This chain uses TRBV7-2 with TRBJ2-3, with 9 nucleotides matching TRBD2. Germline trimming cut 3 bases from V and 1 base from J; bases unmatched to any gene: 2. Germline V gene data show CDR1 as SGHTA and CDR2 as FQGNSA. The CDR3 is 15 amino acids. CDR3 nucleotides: TGTGCCAGCAGCTTTTGGACTAGCGGCACAGATACGCAGTATTTT. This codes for CASSFWTSGTDTQYF.

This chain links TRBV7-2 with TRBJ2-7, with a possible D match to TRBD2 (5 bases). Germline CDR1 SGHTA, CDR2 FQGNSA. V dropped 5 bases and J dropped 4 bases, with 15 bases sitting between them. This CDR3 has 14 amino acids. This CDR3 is CASSPGTGGYEQYF. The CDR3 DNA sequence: TGTGCCAGCAGCCCGGGAACTGGTGGGTACGAGCAGTACTTC.

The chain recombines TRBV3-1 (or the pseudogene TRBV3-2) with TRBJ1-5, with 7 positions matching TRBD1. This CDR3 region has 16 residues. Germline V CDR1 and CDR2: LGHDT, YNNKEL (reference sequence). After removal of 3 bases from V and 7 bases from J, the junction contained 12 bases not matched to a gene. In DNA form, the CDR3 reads TGTGCCAGCAGCCAGAGCCTCCGGGACAGCGGGCAGCCCCAGCATTTT. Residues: CASSQSLRDSGQPQHF.

CDR3: CASSGQGFDGANVLTF. Here the CDR3 DNA reads TGTGCCAGCAGTGGACAGGGGTTTGACGGGGCCAACGTCCTGACTTTC. This sequence joins TRBV6-2 or TRBV6-3 and TRBJ2-6, with TRBD1 matching over 9 bases. This CDR3 has 16 residues. The V and J ends lost 5 bases and 4 bases, in that order; junction bases with no gene match: 6. Per germline, CDR1 MNHEY and CDR2 SVGEGT.

As DNA, the CDR3 is TGTGCCAGCAGCCAAGTGGGGGGGAATCAGCCCCAGCATTTT. The encoded protein is CASSQVGGNQPQHF. J is TRBJ1-5 and V is TRBV3-1 (or the pseudogene TRBV3-2); D may be TRBD1 (5 bases). The V gene lost 1 base and the J gene lost 4 bases, with 8 bases spanning the gap. CDR3 length equals 14 residues. Germline loops: CDR1 LGHDT, CDR2 YNNKEL (reference sequence).

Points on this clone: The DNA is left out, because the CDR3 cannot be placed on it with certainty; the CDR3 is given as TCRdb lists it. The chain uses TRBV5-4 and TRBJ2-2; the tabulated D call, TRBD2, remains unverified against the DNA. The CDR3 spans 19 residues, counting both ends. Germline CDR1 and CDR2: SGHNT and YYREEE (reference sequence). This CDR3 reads CASSLWVFGPGVNTGELFF.

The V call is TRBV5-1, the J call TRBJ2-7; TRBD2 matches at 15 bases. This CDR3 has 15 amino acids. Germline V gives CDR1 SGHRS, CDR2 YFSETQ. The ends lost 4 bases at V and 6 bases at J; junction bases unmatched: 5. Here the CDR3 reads CASSPGLAGGPEQYF. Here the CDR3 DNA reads TGCGCCAGCAGCCCGGGACTAGCGGGGGGCCCCGAGCAGTACTTC.

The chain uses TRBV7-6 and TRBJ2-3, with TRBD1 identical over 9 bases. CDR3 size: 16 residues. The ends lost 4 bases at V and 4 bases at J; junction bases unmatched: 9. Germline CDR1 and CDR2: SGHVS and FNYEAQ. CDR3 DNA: TGTGCCAGCAGCTCGACAGGGGGGATCCTCGCAGATACGCAGTATTTT. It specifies CASSSTGGILADTQYF.

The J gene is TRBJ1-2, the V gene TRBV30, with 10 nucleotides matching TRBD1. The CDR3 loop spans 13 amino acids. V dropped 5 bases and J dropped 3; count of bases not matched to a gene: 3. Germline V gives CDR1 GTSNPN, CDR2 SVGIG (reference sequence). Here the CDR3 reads CAWGQGGDYGYTF. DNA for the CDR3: TGTGCCTGGGGACAGGGGGGGGACTATGGCTACACCTTC.

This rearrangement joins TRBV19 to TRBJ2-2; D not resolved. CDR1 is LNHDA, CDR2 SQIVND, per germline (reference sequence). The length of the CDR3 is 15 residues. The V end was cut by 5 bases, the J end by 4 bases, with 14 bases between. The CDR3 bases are TGTGCCAGTAGTCAGACTTCAGAAAGCACCGGGGAGCTGTTTTTT. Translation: CASSQTSESTGELFF.

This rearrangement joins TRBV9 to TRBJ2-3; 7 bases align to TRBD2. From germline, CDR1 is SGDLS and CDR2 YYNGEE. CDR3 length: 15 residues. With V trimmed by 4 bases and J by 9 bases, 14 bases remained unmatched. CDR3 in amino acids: CASSLGGGPGETQYF. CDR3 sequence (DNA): TGTGCCAGCAGCCTCGGGGGAGGGCCGGGGGAAACGCAGTATTTT.

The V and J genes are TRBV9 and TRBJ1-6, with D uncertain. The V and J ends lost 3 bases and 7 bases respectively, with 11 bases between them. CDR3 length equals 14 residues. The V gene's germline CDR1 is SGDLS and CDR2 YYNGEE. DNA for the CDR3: TGTGCCAGCAGCGAGGGAAGTTTCAATTCACCCCTCCACTTT. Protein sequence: CASSEGSFNSPLHF.

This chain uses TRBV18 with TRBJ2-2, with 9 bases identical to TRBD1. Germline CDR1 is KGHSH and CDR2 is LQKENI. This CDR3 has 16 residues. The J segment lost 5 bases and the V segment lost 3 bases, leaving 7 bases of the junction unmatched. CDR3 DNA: TGTGCCAGCTCACCTCCGGGACAGGGAATTACCGGGGAGCTGTTTTTT. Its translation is CASSPPGQGITGELFF.

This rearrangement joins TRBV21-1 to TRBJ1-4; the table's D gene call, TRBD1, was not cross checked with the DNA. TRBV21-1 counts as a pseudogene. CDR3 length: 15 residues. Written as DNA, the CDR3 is TGTGCCAGCAGCTCAGCGAGGGACAGGGTCAAAAAACTGTTTTTT. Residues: CASSSARDRVKKLFF.

The CDR3 loop is CASSPNWDSEAFF. DNA for the CDR3: TGTGCCAGCTCACCAAACTGGGACAGTGAAGCTTTCTTT. This chain links TRBV18 with TRBJ1-1, with 7 bases matching TRBD1. CDR3 length equals 13 residues. Unmatched junction bases numbered 4, after V lost 2 bases and J lost 7 bases. Germline V gene lookup returns CDR1 KGHSH and CDR2 LQKENI.

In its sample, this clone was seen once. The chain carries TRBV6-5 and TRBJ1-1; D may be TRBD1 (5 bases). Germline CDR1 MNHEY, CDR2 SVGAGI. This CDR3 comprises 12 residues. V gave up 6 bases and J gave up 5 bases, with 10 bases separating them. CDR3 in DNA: TGTGCCAGCAGGTCTCCAGGGACTGAAGCTTTCTTT. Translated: CASRSPGTEAFF.